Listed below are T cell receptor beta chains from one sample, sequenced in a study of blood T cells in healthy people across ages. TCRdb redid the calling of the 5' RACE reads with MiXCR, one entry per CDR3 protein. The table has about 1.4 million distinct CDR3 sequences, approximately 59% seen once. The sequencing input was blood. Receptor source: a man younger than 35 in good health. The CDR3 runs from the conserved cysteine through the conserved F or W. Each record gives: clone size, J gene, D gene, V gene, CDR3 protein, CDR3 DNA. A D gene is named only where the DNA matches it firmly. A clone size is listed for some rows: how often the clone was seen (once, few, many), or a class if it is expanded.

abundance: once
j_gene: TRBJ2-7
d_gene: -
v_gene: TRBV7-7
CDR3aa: CAACLNSGRYEQYF
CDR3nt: TGTGCCGCTTGCCTGAATAGCGGTCGATACGAGCAGTACTTC

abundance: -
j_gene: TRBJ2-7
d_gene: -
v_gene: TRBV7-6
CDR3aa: CAARGRANEQYF
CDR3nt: TGTGCCGCTCGGGGCAGGGCCAACGAGCAGTACTTC

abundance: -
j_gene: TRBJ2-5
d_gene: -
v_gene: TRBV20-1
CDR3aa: CSAPDWRETQYF
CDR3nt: TGCAGTGCTCCGGACTGGAGAGAGACCCAGTACTTC

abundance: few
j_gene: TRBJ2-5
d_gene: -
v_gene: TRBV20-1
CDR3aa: CSAYVGWETQYF
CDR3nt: TGCAGTGCTTATGTCGGGTGGGAGACCCAGTACTTC

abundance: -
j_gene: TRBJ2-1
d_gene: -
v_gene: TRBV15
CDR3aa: CATSRVGFNEQFF
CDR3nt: TGTGCCACCAGCAGAGTGGGTTTCAATGAGCAGTTCTTC

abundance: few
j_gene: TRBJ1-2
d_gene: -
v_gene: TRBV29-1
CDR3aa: CSVVLGTARYGYTF
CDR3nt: TGCAGCGTTGTTCTAGGGACCGCTAGGTATGGCTACACCTTC

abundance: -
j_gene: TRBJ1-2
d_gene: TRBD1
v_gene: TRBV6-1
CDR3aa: CASSPFRDSGYGYTF
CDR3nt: TGTGCCAGCAGCCCGTTCCGGGACAGCGGGTATGGCTACACCTTC

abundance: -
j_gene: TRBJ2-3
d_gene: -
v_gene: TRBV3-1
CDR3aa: CASSQAMGADTDTQYF
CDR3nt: TGTGCCAGCAGCCAAGCAATGGGGGCGGATACAGATACGCAGTATTTT

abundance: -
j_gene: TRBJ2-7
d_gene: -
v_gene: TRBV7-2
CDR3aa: CASSYGFYEQYF
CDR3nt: TGTGCCAGCAGCTACGGCTTCTACGAGCAGTACTTC

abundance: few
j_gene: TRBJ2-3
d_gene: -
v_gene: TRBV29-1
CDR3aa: CSPFEDSTDTQYF
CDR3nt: TGCAGCCCCTTTGAGGATAGCACAGATACGCAGTATTTT

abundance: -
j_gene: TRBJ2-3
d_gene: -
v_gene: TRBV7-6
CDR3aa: CASSLPERGDTQYF
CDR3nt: TGTGCCAGCAGCTTACCCGAAAGGGGGGATACGCAGTATTTT

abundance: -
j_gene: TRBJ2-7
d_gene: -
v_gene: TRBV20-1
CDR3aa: CSAREDSHSYEQYF
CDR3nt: TGCAGTGCTAGAGAGGACAGCCACTCCTACGAGCAGTACTTC

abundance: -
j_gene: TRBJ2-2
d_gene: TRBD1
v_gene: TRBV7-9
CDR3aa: CASSPWDSELNTGELFF
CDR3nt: TGTGCCAGCAGCCCCTGGGACAGCGAGCTGAACACCGGGGAGCTGTTTTTT

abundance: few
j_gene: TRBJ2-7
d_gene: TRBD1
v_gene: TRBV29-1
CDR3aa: CSAAGTASNLQYF
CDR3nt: TGCAGCGCCGCCGGGACAGCCTCGAACCTGCAGTACTTC

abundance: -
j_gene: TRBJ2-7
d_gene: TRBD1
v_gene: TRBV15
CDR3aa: CATSRGVFGDSDYEQYF
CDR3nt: TGTGCCACCAGCAGAGGGGTGTTCGGGGACAGCGACTACGAGCAGTACTTC

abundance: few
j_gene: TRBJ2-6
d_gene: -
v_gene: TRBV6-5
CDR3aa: CASGRDGTSGANVLTF
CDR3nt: TGTGCCAGCGGCCGGGACGGGACCTCTGGGGCCAACGTCCTGACTTTC

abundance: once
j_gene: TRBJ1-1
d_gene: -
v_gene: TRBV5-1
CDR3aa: CASSPPRTMNTEAFF
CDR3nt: TGCGCCAGCAGCCCGCCCCGAACCATGAACACTGAAGCTTTCTTT

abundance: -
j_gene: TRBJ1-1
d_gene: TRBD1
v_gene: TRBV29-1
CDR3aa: CSVQTGTVNTEAFF
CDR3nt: TGCAGCGTTCAGACCGGGACAGTGAACACTGAAGCTTTCTTT

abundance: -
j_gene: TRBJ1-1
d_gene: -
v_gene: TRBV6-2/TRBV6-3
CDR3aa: CASSIGTLTEAFF
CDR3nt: TGTGCCAGCAGTATTGGTACACTAACTGAAGCTTTCTTT

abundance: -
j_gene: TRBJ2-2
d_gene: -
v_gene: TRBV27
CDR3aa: CASSLAGDLTGELFF
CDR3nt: TGTGCCAGCAGTTTAGCAGGAGACCTAACCGGGGAGCTGTTTTTT

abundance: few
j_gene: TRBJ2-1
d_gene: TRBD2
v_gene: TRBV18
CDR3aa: CASSTGTSGDPYNEQFF
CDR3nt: TGTGCCAGCTCAACCGGGACTAGCGGGGACCCCTACAATGAGCAGTTCTTC

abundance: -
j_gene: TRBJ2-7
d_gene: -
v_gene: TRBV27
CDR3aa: CASSPGVDYYEQYF
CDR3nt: TGTGCCAGCAGTCCTGGGGTGGACTACTACGAGCAGTACTTC

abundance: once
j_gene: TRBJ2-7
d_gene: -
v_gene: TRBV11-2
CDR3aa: CASSTTIRGYEQYF
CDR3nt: TGTGCCAGCAGCACGACCATCAGGGGCTACGAGCAGTACTTC

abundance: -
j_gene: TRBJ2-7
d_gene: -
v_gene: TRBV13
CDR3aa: CVSSSGTHLPYEQYF
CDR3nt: TGTGTCAGCAGCTCCGGGACACATCTTCCCTACGAGCAGTACTTC

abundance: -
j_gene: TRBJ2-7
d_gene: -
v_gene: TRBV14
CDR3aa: CASSQVPRGGEQYF
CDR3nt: TGTGCCAGCAGCCAAGTGCCCCGGGGCGGCGAGCAGTACTTC

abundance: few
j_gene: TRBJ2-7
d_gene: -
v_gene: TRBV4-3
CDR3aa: CASSQLPGQLYEQYF
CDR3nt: TGCGCCAGCAGCCAATTACCGGGCCAGCTCTACGAGCAGTACTTC

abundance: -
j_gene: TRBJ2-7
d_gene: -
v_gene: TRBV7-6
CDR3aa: CASSSWTDRVYEQYF
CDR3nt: TGTGCCAGCAGCTCCTGGACAGATCGGGTCTACGAGCAGTACTTC

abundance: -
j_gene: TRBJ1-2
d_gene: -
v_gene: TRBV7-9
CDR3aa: CATTVDTF
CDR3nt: TGTGCCACAACCGTCGACACCTTC

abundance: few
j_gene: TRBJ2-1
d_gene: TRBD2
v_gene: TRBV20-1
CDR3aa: CSARDPGGLPNEQFF
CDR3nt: TGCAGTGCTAGAGATCCGGGAGGTCTACCCAATGAGCAGTTCTTC

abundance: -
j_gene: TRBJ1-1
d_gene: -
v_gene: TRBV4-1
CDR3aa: CASSQGGGGGTEAFF
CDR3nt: TGCGCCAGCAGCCAAGGTGGGGGAGGTGGCACTGAAGCTTTCTTT

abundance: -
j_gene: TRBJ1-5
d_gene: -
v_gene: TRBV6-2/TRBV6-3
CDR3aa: CASSSWDDRRNQPQHF
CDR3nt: TGTGCCAGCAGTTCCTGGGACGACAGACGCAATCAGCCCCAGCATTTT

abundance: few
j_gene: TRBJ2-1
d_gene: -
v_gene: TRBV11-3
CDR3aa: CASSRSYYNEQFF
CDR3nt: TGTGCCAGCAGCCGAAGCTACTACAATGAGCAGTTCTTC

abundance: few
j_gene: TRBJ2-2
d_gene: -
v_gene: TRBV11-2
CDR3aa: CASSFGPNTGELFF
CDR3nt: TGTGCCAGCAGCTTCGGCCCTAACACCGGGGAGCTGTTTTTT

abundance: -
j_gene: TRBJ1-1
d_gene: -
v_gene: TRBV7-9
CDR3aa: CASSLIVGVETEAFF
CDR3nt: TGTGCCAGCAGCTTAATCGTCGGAGTAGAGACTGAAGCTTTCTTT

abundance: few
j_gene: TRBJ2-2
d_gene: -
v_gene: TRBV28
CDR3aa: CASSRTPEGSGELFF
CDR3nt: TGTGCCAGCAGTCGGACCCCCGAAGGGTCCGGGGAGCTGTTTTTT

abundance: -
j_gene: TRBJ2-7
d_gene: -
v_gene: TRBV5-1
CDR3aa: CASRDPLKYEQYF
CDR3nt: TGCGCCAGCAGGGACCCCTTAAAGTACGAGCAGTACTTC

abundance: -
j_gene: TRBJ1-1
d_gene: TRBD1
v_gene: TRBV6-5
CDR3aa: CASVRYPPGQVSNTEAFF
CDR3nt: TGTGCCAGCGTTCGTTACCCTCCGGGACAGGTATCGAACACTGAAGCTTTCTTT

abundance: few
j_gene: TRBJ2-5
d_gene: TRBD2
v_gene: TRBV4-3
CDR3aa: CASSQGSGVVETQYF
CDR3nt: TGCGCCAGCAGCCAAGGTAGCGGGGTTGTGGAGACCCAGTACTTC

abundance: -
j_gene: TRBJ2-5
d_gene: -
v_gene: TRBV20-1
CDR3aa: CSARGQRAGETQYF
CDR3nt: TGCAGTGCTAGAGGCCAGAGGGCTGGAGAGACCCAGTACTTC

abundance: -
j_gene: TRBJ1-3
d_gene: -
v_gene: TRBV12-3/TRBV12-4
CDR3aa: CASSLARLPGPGNTIYF
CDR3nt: TGTGCCAGCAGTTTAGCGCGGTTACCAGGACCTGGAAACACCATATATTTT

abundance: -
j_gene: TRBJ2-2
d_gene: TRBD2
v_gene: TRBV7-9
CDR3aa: CASSFWLAGGPNTGELFF
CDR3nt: TGTGCCAGCAGCTTTTGGCTAGCGGGAGGACCGAACACCGGGGAGCTGTTTTTT

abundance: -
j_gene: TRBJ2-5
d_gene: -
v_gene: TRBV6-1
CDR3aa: CASSEGVRPRQETQYF
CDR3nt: TGTGCCAGCAGTGAAGGGGTTAGACCACGCCAAGAGACCCAGTACTTC

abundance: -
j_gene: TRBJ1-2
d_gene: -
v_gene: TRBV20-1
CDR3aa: CSAQPGLSYGYTF
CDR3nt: TGCAGTGCACAGCCTGGCCTGTCCTATGGCTACACCTTC

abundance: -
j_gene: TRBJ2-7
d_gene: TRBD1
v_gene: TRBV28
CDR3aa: CASSLLGQGFEQYF
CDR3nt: TGTGCCAGCAGTTTATTGGGACAGGGTTTCGAGCAGTACTTC

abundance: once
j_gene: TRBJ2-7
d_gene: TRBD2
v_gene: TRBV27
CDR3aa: CASSQGLAGGFSYEQYF
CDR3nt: TGTGCCAGCAGTCAAGGACTAGCGGGAGGTTTCTCCTACGAGCAGTACTTC